This TCR beta chain was recorded in a study of shared clonotypes between healthy human individuals. Worth noting for this clone: Antigen specificity is unknown.

The length of the CDR3 is 13 residues. Germline V gene lookup returns CDR1 LNHDA and CDR2 SQIVND (reference sequence). Deletions cut 7 bases from V and 3 bases from J, with 12 bases between. Broader study findings: Generation probabilities of non-shared clonotypes were lower (relative to those shared by all four donors).

The donor population consisted of healthy HIV-negative adults with no recent acute infections or vaccinations. The repertoire was sequenced with immunoSEQ multiplex PCR; TCRdb's copy has only in-frame clones and lacks some. Of 950,000 to 1,100,000 clones detected, around 76% appear once; the ten largest clones hold less than 1.5%. The specimen was memory CD4+ T cells sorted from blood. The subset here: CD45RA-negative fraction. The V gene is TRBV19, the J gene TRBJ1-2, with no clear D. The clonotype was recovered from a man aged 18 to 35 in good health. CDR3 sequence: CASTGRTDYGYTF. The CDR3 DNA reads TGTGCCAGTACTGGCAGGACGGACTATGGCTACACCTTC.